This note documents a single T cell receptor (beta chain) sequence. The data derive from a study of blood T cell repertoires in COVID-19. Sequenced by immunoSEQ multiplex PCR; TCRdb stores in-frame clones only, minus some. The repertoire holds about 290,000 clones, with roughly 91% as singletons. The CDR3 loop spans 17 amino acids. Germline CDR1 and CDR2: LGHDT and YNNKEL (reference sequence). The V gene end was trimmed by 5 bases and the J gene end by 2 bases; junction bases not matched to a gene: 13. Material: peripheral blood. The rearrangement links TRBV3-1 (or the pseudogene TRBV3-2) to TRBJ2-3; TRBD1 aligns across 7 bases. This clonotype was obtained from a woman aged 25 to 39 with COVID-19, enrolled during active disease. CDR3 sequence reads: CASSGFSGTEVTDTQYF. CDR3 DNA sequence: TGTGCCAGCAGCGGGTTTTCCGGGACAGAAGTCACAGATACGCAGTATTTT.